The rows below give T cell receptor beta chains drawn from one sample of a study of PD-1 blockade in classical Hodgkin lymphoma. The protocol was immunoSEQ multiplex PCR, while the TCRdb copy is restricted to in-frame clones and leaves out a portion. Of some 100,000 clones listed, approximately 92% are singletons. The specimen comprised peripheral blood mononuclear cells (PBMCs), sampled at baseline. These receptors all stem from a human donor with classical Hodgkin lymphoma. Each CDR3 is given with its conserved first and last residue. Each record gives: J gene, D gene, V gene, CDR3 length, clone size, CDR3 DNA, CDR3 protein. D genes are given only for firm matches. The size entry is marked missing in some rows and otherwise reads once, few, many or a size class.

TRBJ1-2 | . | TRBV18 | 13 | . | TGTGCCAGCTCACCGGGGGGGTACTATGGCTACACCTTC | CASSPGGYYGYTF
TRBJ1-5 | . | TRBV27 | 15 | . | TGTGCCAGCAGTCCCAGGACAGCTAGCAATCAGCCCCAGCATTTT | CASSPRTASNQPQHF
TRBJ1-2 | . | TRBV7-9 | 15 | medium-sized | TGTGCCAGCAGTTCCGTTACGGGGGCTAACTATGGCTACACCTTC | CASSSVTGANYGYTF
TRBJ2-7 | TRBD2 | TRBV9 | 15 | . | TGTGCCAGCAGCGTAGGCCCTAGCGGTTCCTACGAGCAGTACTTC | CASSVGPSGSYEQYF
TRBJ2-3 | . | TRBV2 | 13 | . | TGTGCCAGCAGGGGACTGCGCACAGATACGCAGTATTTT | CASRGLRTDTQYF
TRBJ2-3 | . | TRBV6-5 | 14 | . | TGTGCCAGCAGTTACTTTGGACTCACAGATACGCAGTATTTT | CASSYFGLTDTQYF
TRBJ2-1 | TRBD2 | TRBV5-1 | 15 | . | TGCGCCAGCGGAATGGGACTAGCGGCCTACAATGAGCAGTTCTTC | CASGMGLAAYNEQFF
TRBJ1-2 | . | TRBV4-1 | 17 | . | TGCGCCAGCAGCCAAGTGGTAGTTCAGGGTGGTAACTATGGCTACACCTTC | CASSQVVVQGGNYGYTF
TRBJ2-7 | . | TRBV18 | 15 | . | TGTGCCAGCTCTCCCGGGCATGCAGTGTCCTACGAGCAGTACTTC | CASSPGHAVSYEQYF
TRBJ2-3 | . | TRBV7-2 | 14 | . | TGTGCCAGCAGCCTCCGTCGGGGCACAGATACGCAGTATTTT | CASSLRRGTDTQYF
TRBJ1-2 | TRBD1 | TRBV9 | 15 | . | TGTGCCAGCGGACCCGCGCTGGACAGGGTAGGAGCCTACACCTTC | CASGPALDRVGAYTF
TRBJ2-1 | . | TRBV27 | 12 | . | TGTGCCAGCAGTTTACGTGGGGACGAGCAGTTCTTC | CASSLRGDEQFF
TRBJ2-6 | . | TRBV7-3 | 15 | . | TGTGCCAGCAGCCGGTCCCCGTCTGGGGCCAACGTCCTGACTTTC | CASSRSPSGANVLTF
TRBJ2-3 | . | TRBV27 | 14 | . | TGTGCCAGCAGTTCTTGGGGAGTGGCAGATACGCAGTATTTT | CASSSWGVADTQYF
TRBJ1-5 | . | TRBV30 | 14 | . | TGTGCCTGGAGTGCCCTAGGACAGAATCAGCCCCAGCATTTT | CAWSALGQNQPQHF
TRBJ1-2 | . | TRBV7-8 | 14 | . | TGTGCCAGCAGCTTAGAACCCTGGGCGGACGGTTACACCTTC | CASSLEPWADGYTF
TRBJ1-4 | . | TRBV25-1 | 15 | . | TGTGCCAGCAGTGCTGGGGGGACCATCAGGGAAAAACTGTTTTTT | CASSAGGTIREKLFF
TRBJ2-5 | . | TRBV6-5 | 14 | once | TGTGCCAGCAGGCCCCCGGGGGGCGGCGAGACCCAGTACTTC | CASRPPGGGETQYF
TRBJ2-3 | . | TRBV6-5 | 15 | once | TGTGCCAGCAGCCCATTAGGTTCTAGCACAGATACGCAGTATTTT | CASSPLGSSTDTQYF
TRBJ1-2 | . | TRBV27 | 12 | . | TGTGCCGCGGGAGCGATGTCCTATGGCTACACCTTC | CAAGAMSYGYTF
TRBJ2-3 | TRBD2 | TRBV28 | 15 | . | TGTGCCAGCAGTTTTCTAGCGGGGAGCACAGATACGCAGTATTTT | CASSFLAGSTDTQYF
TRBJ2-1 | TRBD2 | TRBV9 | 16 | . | TGTGCCAGCAGCGTAGCAGTGGGAGGGCTCTACAATGAGCAGTTCTTC | CASSVAVGGLYNEQFF
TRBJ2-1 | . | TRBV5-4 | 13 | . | TGTGCCAGCAGCTTGTTACTGGCCAATGAGCAGTTCTTC | CASSLLLANEQFF
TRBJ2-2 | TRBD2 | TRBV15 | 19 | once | TGTGCCACCAGCAGATACCAGGGACTAGCGGGAACGAACACCGGGGAGCTGTTTTTT | CATSRYQGLAGTNTGELFF
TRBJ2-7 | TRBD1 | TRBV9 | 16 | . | TGTGCCAGCAGCGGCCCTGCCGGGACAGGGGGCTACGAGCAGTACTTC | CASSGPAGTGGYEQYF
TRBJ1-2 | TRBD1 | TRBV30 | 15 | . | TGTGCCTGGAGTAGTGGGACAGGGATGAACTATGGCTACACCTTC | CAWSSGTGMNYGYTF
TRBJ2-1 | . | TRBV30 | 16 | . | TGTGCCTGGAGTGTAACCCGGTACCCCCCGGGGAATGAGCAGTTCTTC | CAWSVTRYPPGNEQFF
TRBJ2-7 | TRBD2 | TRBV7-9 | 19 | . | TGTGCCAGCAGCTTAGGCCCACCGGGACTAGCTGTCCGCTCCTACGAGCAGTACTTC | CASSLGPPGLAVRSYEQYF
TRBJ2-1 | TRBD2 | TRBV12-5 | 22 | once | TGTGCTAGTGGTTTGGGTCGTGGCGGCCGCGGGGTAGCGGGAGTGAGATACAATGAGCAGTTCTTC | CASGLGRGGRGVAGVRYNEQFF
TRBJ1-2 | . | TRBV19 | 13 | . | TGTGCCAGTAGTACGGGGACCGATTATGGCTACACCTTC | CASSTGTDYGYTF
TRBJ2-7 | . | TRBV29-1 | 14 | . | TGCAGCGTTGAAGTTGCAGGGATAACCGCCGAGCAGTACTTC | CSVEVAGITAEQYF
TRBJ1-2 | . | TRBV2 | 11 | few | TGTGCCAGCAGTGAGCTCTATGGCTACACCTTC | CASSELYGYTF
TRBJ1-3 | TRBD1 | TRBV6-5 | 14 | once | TGTGCCAGCAGACCAGACAGGGCTGGAAACACCATATATTTT | CASRPDRAGNTIYF
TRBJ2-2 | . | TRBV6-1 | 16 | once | TGTGCCAGCAGTGATCGGAGACGGAGGGCGGACGGGGAGCTGTTTTTT | CASSDRRRRADGELFF
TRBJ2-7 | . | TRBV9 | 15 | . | TGTGCCAGCAGCGCCTCGGCGGGGAGAACCTACGAGCAGTACTTC | CASSASAGRTYEQYF
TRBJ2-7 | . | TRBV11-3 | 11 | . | TGTGCCAGCAGCCACCCCGGTACGCTCTACTTC | CASSHPGTLYF
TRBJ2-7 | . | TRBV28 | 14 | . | TGTGCCAGCACCACAACCCCCCTCCACTACGAGCAGTACTTC | CASTTTPLHYEQYF
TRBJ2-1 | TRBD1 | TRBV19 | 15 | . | TGTGCCAGTAGTTTGGGGGACAGGGCATGGGATGAGCAGTTCTTC | CASSLGDRAWDEQFF
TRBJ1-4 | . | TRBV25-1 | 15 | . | TGTGCCAGCAGTGAAGTTCGGCAGGGTAATGAAAAACTGTTTTTT | CASSEVRQGNEKLFF
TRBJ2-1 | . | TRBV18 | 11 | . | TGTGCCAGCTCCCCCCAAGATGAGCAGTTCTTC | CASSPQDEQFF
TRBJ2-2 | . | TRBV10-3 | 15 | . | TGTGCCATCAGTGAGCGCCCAATAAACACCGGGGAGCTGTTTTTT | CAISERPINTGELFF
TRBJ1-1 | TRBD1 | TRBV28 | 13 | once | TGTGCCAGCAGTTCCGCCGGGACAGGTGTAGTTTTCTTT | CASSSAGTGVVFF
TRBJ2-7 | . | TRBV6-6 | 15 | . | TGTGCCAGCAGTGCCAGTGGCAGGACAGCCTACGAGCAGTACTTC | CASSASGRTAYEQYF
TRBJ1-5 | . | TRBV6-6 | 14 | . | TGTGCCAGCAGGAATATTTATAGCAATCAGCCCCAGCATTTT | CASRNIYSNQPQHF
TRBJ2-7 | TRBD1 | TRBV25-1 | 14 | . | TGTGCCAGCAGAGGACAGGCTTCGTATTACGAGCAGTACTTC | CASRGQASYYEQYF
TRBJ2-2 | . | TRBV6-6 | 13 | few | TGTGCCAGCGAGGAGATAAACACCGGGGAGCTGTTTTTT | CASEEINTGELFF
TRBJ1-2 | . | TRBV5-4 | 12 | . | TGTGCCAGCAGCTTGGAGCATTATGGCTACACCTTC | CASSLEHYGYTF
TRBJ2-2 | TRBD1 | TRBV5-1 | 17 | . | TGCGCCAGCAGCTTGGGAGGACAGGGCGTCAACACCGGGGAGCTGTTTTTT | CASSLGGQGVNTGELFF
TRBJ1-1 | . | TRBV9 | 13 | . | TGTGCCAGCAGCGTAGCTACGCAGGCATTGTCTTTCTTT | CASSVATQALSFF
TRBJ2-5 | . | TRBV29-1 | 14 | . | TGCAGCGTTGAGGGTAGGACAGTCGGAGAGACCCAGTACTTC | CSVEGRTVGETQYF
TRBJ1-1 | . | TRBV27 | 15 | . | TGTGCCAGCAGTTTAATCGGGACCTGGAACACTGAAGCTTTCTTT | CASSLIGTWNTEAFF
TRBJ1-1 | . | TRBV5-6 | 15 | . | TGTGCCAGCAGCTTGCTGCCGGGGCGGAACACTGAAGCTTTCTTT | CASSLLPGRNTEAFF
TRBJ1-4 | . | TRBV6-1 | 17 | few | TGTGCCAGCAGTGAATTAGGGGATGGGCGGGGGAGTGAAAAACTGTTTTTT | CASSELGDGRGSEKLFF
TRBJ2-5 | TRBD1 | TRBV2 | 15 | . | TGTGCCAGCAGCAGCCTCACAGGGGTTGGAGAGACCCAGTACTTC | CASSSLTGVGETQYF
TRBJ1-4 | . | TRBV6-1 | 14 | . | TGTGCCAGCAGGAGGGGCTCAACTAATGAAAAACTGTTTTTT | CASRRGSTNEKLFF
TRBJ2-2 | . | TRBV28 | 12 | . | TGTGCCAGCAGAAAGAACACCGGGGAGCTGTTTTTT | CASRKNTGELFF
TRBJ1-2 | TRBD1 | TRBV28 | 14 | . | TGTGCCAGCAGTCACGCAGGGGGCTTCGAGGGCTACACCTTC | CASSHAGGFEGYTF
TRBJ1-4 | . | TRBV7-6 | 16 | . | TGTGCCAGCAGCTTGGGACGGACTGCAACTAATGAAAAACTGTTTTTT | CASSLGRTATNEKLFF
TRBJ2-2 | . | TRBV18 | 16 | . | TGTGCCAGCTCACCACCGGAGAACCGGAACACCGGGGAGCTGTTTTTT | CASSPPENRNTGELFF
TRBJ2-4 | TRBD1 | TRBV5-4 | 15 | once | TGTGCCAGCAGCCAAGACAGGGCGGGTAAAAACATTCAGTACTTC | CASSQDRAGKNIQYF